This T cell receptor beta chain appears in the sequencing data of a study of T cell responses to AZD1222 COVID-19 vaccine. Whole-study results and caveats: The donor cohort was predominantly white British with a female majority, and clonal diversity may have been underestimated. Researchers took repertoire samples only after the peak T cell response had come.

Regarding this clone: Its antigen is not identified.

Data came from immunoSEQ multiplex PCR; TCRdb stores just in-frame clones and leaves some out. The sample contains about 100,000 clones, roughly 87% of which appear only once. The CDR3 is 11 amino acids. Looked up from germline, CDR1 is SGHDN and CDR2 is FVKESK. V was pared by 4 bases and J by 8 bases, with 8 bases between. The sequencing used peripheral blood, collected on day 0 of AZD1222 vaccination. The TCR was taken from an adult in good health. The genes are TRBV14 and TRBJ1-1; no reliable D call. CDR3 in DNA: TGTGCCAGCAGCCTGAATCGAGAAGCTTTCTTT. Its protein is CASSLNREAFF. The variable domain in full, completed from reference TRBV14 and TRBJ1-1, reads EAGVTQFPSHSVIEKGQTVTLRCDPISGHDNLYWYRRVMGKEIKFLLHFVKESKQDESGMPNNRFLAERTGGTYSTLKVQPAELEDSGVYFCASSLNREAFFGQGTRLTVV.